The clone carrying this T cell receptor (beta chain) occurred a few times. The data were taken from a study of early T cells in non-severe SARS-CoV-2 infection. The protocol attached unique molecular identifiers to individual cDNA molecules. Each CDR3 protein gets one entry after TCRdb re-called the 5' RACE reads with MiXCR. The data hold around 99,000 distinct CDR3 sequences, with 15% to 20% observed a single time. This CDR3 has 14 residues. Trimming left V 3 bases short and J 7 bases short, with 15 bases between. The chain couples TRBV12-3 or TRBV12-4 to TRBJ2-5; weak D call: TRBD1 (5 bases). The TCR comes from an adult who was a healthcare worker with PCR-confirmed SARS-CoV-2 infection or an uninfected control (not recorded which). The material sequenced was whole blood, taken at baseline. This CDR3 is CASSFEAGIATQYF. In DNA form, the CDR3 reads TGTGCCAGCAGTTTTGAGGCAGGGATAGCGACCCAGTACTTC.